One TCR beta chain is described in this entry. This sample is drawn from a study of cytomegalovirus exposure and HLA in healthy donors. This PCR relied on a set of 60 Vbeta primers and 13 Jbeta primers. Produced via immunoSEQ multiplex PCR; TCRdb's table is partial and in-frame only. The sample gives 200,000 or so clones, more than 60% of which show up once; approximately 2% is in the top ten. Germline CDR1 is MNHNY and CDR2 is SVGAGI (reference sequence). The CDR3 extends over 15 amino acids. V dropped 4 bases and J dropped 0 bases, with 12 bases sitting between them. The source of this sequence is a woman aged 30 to 39 in good health and CMV-seropositive. Sequencing used PBMCs. The chain carries TRBV6-6 and TRBJ2-5, with D possibly TRBD1 on 6 matching bases. The CDR3 DNA reads TGTGCCAGCAGTTTCGCCGGGACATACCAAGAGACCCAGTACTTC. This translates into CASSFAGTYQETQYF.